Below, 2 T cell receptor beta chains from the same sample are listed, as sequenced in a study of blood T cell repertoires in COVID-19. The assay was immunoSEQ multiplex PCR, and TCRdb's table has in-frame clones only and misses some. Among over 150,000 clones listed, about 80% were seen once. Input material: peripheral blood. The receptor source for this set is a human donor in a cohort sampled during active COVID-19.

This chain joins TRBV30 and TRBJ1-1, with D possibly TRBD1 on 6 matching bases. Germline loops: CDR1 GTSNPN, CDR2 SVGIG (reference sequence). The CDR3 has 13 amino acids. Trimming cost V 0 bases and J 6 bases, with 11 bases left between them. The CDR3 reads CAWSVVQGSEAFF. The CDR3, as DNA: TGTGCCTGGAGTGTTGTACAGGGCTCTGAAGCTTTCTTT.

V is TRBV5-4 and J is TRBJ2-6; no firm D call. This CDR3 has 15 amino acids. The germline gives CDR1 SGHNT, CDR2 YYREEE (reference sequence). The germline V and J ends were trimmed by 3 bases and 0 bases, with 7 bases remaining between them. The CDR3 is CASSSLASGANVLTF. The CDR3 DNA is TGTGCCAGCAGCTCTTTGGCCTCTGGGGCCAACGTCCTGACTTTC.